Here is one TCR beta chain with its context. No cognate antigen has been identified for it. Base qualities are not recorded, but no much larger clone differs from it by a single base. For this chain, trimming is 0 bases at the V end and 4 bases at the J end, and the number of junction bases without a gene match is 8. The CDR3 has 17 amino acids, counting the end cysteine and phenylalanine. The kept DNA is CDR3 alone, 51 bases in frame from the first base. CDR1 and CDR2 were assigned from the germline V gene as SGDLS and YYNGEE. The data derive from a study of T cell changes during pregnancy in multiple sclerosis (dated by TCRdb to about 2019). A note on the overall study: The study examined how the T cell repertoire changed over the course of pregnancy in women with multiple sclerosis.

Library preparation employed the immunoSEQ multiplex PCR assay. Here the immuneACCESS table is served through TCRdb, limited to in-frame sequences with V and J called. Missing clones are a known gap in these copies; in checked studies unresolved V genes cover under half, and the rest lacks a known reason. The sample data list about 67,000 clones, and approximately 91% of these were observed just once. Over 1.3% of the sample belongs to the ten largest clones. The sequence joins TRBV9 to TRBJ2-3; TRBD2 aligns with 10 central bases. The specimen comprised peripheral blood, sampled in the second trimester of pregnancy. The TCR sequence derives from a female donor with multiple sclerosis, enrolled in a pregnancy study. The encoded CDR3 is CASSVESSGGAADTQYF. In nucleotide form, the sequence is TGTGCCAGCAGCGTAGAATCAAGCGGGGGGGCGGCAGATACGCAGTATTTT.